This T cell receptor beta chain was obtained from a study of chemoradiotherapy in HPV16-positive cancers. Some clones are missing from TCRdb's copy, which holds only in-frame ones; the method was immunoSEQ multiplex PCR. This table holds 6,000 to 8,000 clones, 85% to 90% found once. The study, taken as a whole, reports: For HPV16-positive patients, expanding HPV-responsive T cells associated with longer recurrence-free survival.

To note about this clone: Its cognate antigen is unknown.

V was clipped by 5 bases and J by 1 base; unmatched bases: 7. This CDR3 is built from 15 residues. CDR1 and CDR2 from the germline V gene are MNHEY and SVGAGI. The chain has TRBV6-5 and TRBJ1-1; 7 positions match TRBD1. The TCR sequence derives from a human donor with HPV-associated anogenital cancer. The sample was gathered from a patient who underwent chemoradiotherapy. CDR3 nucleotide sequence: TGTGCCAGCAGTCAACAGTCAGGGGGGAACACTGAAGCTTTCTTT. Amino acid sequence: CASSQQSGGNTEAFF.